Below, 20 T cell receptor beta chains from the same sample are listed, as sequenced in a study of T cells after yellow fever vaccination (dated by TCRdb to the late 2010s). Libraries were prepared through 5' RACE. The sample was run on an Illumina NovaSeq 6000. TCRdb reanalyzed the raw reads on its own, using fastp at Q25 for trimming and MiXCR for clone calling, and kept in-frame beta chains. For every CDR3 protein sequence, its rows merge into one entry that carries the most common genes and DNA. This sample lists 400,000 or so distinct CDR3 sequences; about 17% were detected once. 15% to 20% of the sample comes from the top ten. The sample's treatment or condition label, in plain terms: live attenuated yellow fever vaccine strain. This specimen was PBMCs, taken before the yellow fever booster vaccination. The receptors shown here come from a man between 18 and 35 years old who received the YFV17D yellow fever vaccine.

This clonotype was seen a few times. The rearrangement joins TRBV7-8 to TRBJ2-2; D is possibly TRBD2 (6 bases). The V end lost 5 bases, the J end lost 1 base, and 11 bases lay between the germline ends. The CDR3 runs to 15 residues. Per the germline V gene, CDR1 is SGHVS and CDR2 is FQNEAQ. CDR3 DNA: TGTGCCAGCAGCACGATGACTAGGAACACCGGGGAGCTGTTTTTT. The encoded protein is CASSTMTRNTGELFF.

The V call is TRBV7-9, the J call TRBJ1-1; D uncertain. The V gene lost 7 bases and the J gene lost 4 bases, with 10 bases spanning the gap. There are 12 residues in the CDR3. CDR1 and CDR2 from the germline V gene are SEHNR and FQNEAQ (reference sequence). CDR3 nucleotides: TGTGCCAGCACCTTCGTTCTCACTGAAGCTTTCTTT. Its translation is CASTFVLTEAFF. Together with reference TRBV7-9 and TRBJ1-1, the CDR3 gives the full variable domain: DTGVSQNPRHKITKRGQNVTFRCDPISEHNRLYWYRQTLGQGPEFLTYFQNEAQLEKSRLLSDRFSAERPKGSFSTLEIQRTEQGDSAMYLCASTFVLTEAFFGQGTRLTVV.

This clonotype has only a few counts. V gene TRBV7-2 combines with J gene TRBJ2-7; no clear D gene. CDR1 is SGHTA, CDR2 FQGNSA, per germline. This CDR3 spans 14 amino acids. V was pared by 3 bases and J by 5 bases, with 14 bases between. The CDR3: CASSFSTSWDEQYF. DNA of the CDR3: TGTGCCAGCAGCTTTTCAACGTCCTGGGACGAGCAGTACTTC.

This CDR3 reads CASSFFGSVSNTGELFF. As DNA, the CDR3 is TGTGCCAGCAGCTTTTTTGGGTCCGTGTCGAACACCGGGGAGCTGTTTTTT. The rearrangement links TRBV7-9 to TRBJ2-2; D call uncertain. Trimming left V 3 bases short and J 0 bases short, with 14 bases between. CDR3 length: 17 residues. Germline V gives CDR1 SEHNR, CDR2 FQNEAQ (reference sequence).

The chain joins TRBV29-1 to TRBJ1-3; D gene ambiguous. Per germline, CDR1 SQVTM and CDR2 ANQGSEA. V lost 3 bases, J lost 0 bases, and 9 bases lay in between. The CDR3 is made up of 14 amino acids. CDR3 nucleotides: TGCAGCGTTGATTTGGTTCCCTCTGGAAACACCATATATTTT. Its protein product is CSVDLVPSGNTIYF. Supplemented by reference TRBV29-1 and TRBJ1-3, the full variable domain reads SAVISQKPSRDICQRGTSLTIQCQVDSQVTMMFWYRQQPGQSLTLIATANQGSEATYESGFVIDKFPISRPNLTFSTLTVSNMSPEDSSIYLCSVDLVPSGNTIYFGEGSWLTVV.

The chain recombines TRBV7-9 with TRBJ2-7; D tentatively reads TRBD1 or TRBD2 (5 bases each). V gave up 5 bases and J gave up 2 bases, with 16 bases separating them. The CDR3 is 15 residues long. Per germline, CDR1 SEHNR and CDR2 FQNEAQ (reference sequence). In nucleotides, the CDR3 is TGTGCCAGCAGCCCGGGTTATGGGGGAACCTACGAGCAGTACTTC. It yields the protein CASSPGYGGTYEQYF.

The chain recombines TRBV4-1 with TRBJ2-7, with TRBD1 matching 12 bases. V shed 0 bases and J 4 bases; nucleotides not matched to a gene: 4. This CDR3 is 16 amino acids long. Germline V gene data show CDR1 as MGHRA and CDR2 as YSYEKL. CDR3 nucleotides: TGCGCCAGCAGCCAAGATTGGGACAGGGGGCGATACGAGCAGTACGTC. It yields the protein CASSQDWDRGRYEQYV.

V gene TRBV9 combines with J gene TRBJ1-5; D is unclear. V was pared by 4 bases and J by 6 bases, with 14 bases between. Per germline, CDR1 SGDLS and CDR2 YYNGEE. This CDR3 has 14 amino acids. This CDR3 reads CASSTDGGRQPQHF. CDR3 nucleotides: TGTGCCAGCAGCACTGACGGAGGGCGTCAGCCCCAGCATTTT.

The J gene is TRBJ2-1, the V gene TRBV20-1; 9 positions agree with TRBD2. From germline, CDR1 is DFQATT and CDR2 SNEGSKA (reference sequence). The CDR3 contains 15 residues. Trimming cost V 1 base and J 0 bases; bases outside gene matches: 1. The CDR3 spells CSARVSGGSYNEQFF. The CDR3 nucleotides are TGCAGTGCTAGAGTTAGCGGGGGCTCCTACAATGAGCAGTTCTTC.

The V call is TRBV2, the J call TRBJ1-1; TRBD1 aligns across 7 bases. The CDR3 totals 12 residues. Trimming at V came to 8 bases and at J to 11 bases, leaving 11 bases not matched to a gene. Germline V CDR1 and CDR2: SNHLY, FYNNEI. The chain's CDR3 is CASGRETGFAFF. The CDR3 bases are TGTGCCAGCGGGAGAGAGACAGGGTTTGCTTTCTTT.

The rearrangement joins TRBV11-2 to TRBJ2-1, with 9 positions matching TRBD1. CDR3 length equals 17 residues. J was trimmed by 9 bases and V by 3 bases; bases with no gene match: 15. Germline V gene sequence: CDR1 SGHAT, CDR2 FQNNGV. CDR3 nucleotides: TGTGCCAGCAGCTTGGACGGAGTCGGGACAGGGATGGTTGAGCAGTTCTTC. This encodes CASSLDGVGTGMVEQFF.

This clonotype was observed a few times. The chain's CDR3 is CASSLDRVPSYNEQFF. The CDR3, as DNA: TGTGCCAGCAGCTTAGACCGGGTCCCCTCCTACAATGAGCAGTTCTTC. The chain uses TRBV7-6 and TRBJ2-1; the D is unclear. The CDR3 spans 16 residues. V dropped 1 base and J dropped 0 bases, with 10 bases sitting between them. The germline CDR1 and CDR2 sequences are SGHVS and FNYEAQ.

The chain combines TRBV2 with TRBJ2-3; TRBD2 matches 8 bases. Germline V gene sequence: CDR1 SNHLY, CDR2 FYNNEI. The junction had 12 bases not matched to a gene; V was cut back by 6 bases and J by 4 bases. This CDR3 has 16 amino acids. CDR3 in DNA: TGTGCCAGCAGGAGAAGGAGCGGGGGCGGCCCAGATACGCAGTATTTT. Protein: CASRRRSGGGPDTQYF.

The rearrangement joins TRBV14 to TRBJ1-3; no clear D gene. From germline, CDR1 is SGHDN and CDR2 FVKESK. The ends were cut back, 4 bases at V and 4 bases at J, with 11 bases in the middle. The CDR3 runs 14 residues. The CDR3 DNA is TGTGCCAGCAGCCCTCGGTGGGTCGGAAACACCATATATTTT. Translating it yields CASSPRWVGNTIYF.

This clonotype was found a few times. J is TRBJ2-6 and V is TRBV11-2, with 7 bases aligning to TRBD1. V lost 5 bases, J lost 0 bases, and 4 bases stayed unmatched. The length of the CDR3 is 16 residues. Germline CDR1 SGHAT, CDR2 FQNNGV. Here the CDR3 reads CASSLRDSSGANVLTF. In DNA, the CDR3 is TGTGCCAGCAGCCTCAGGGACAGCTCTGGGGCCAACGTCCTGACTTTC.

This sequence joins TRBV4-3 and TRBJ2-7, with TRBD1 matching 7 bases. J lost 1 base, V lost 2 bases, and 5 bases had no gene match. The CDR3 spans 15 residues. Germline loops: CDR1 LGHNA, CDR2 YSLEER. CDR3 nucleotides: TGCGCCAGCAGCCAAATGACAGGGCTATCCTACGAGCAGTACTTC. Protein: CASSQMTGLSYEQYF.

The CDR3 nucleotides read TGTGCCAGCAGTTTAGGATACATGGGTTATGGCTACACCTTC. Translating gives CASSLGYMGYGYTF. The gene calls are TRBV12-3 or TRBV12-4 and TRBJ1-2; no firm D call. CDR3 size: 14 residues. The V end lost 1 base, the J end lost 5 bases, and 11 bases lay between the germline ends.

This clonotype was seen only a few times. The chain is built from TRBV7-6 and TRBJ2-1; 14 bases map to TRBD2. The CDR3 consists of 15 residues. In germline, CDR1 is SGHVS, CDR2 FNYEAQ. Losses at the gene ends were 4 bases for V and 9 bases for J; bases not matched to a gene: 5. CDR3 DNA sequence: TGTGCCAGCAGCTCTCGGACTAGCGGGGGGACTGAGCAGTTCTTC. As protein: CASSSRTSGGTEQFF.

This clonotype was observed a handful of times. The chain has TRBV7-6 and TRBJ1-2, with a possible D match to TRBD1 (5 bases). CDR1 is SGHVS and CDR2 is FNYEAQ in the germline V gene. Trimming left V 5 bases short and J 4 bases short, with 14 bases between. The CDR3 runs to 14 residues. In DNA, the CDR3 is TGTGCCAGCAGCGCCGGCGGGGGAGGCTATGGCTACACCTTC. Its protein product is CASSAGGGGYGYTF. The full variable domain, completed using reference TRBV7-6 and TRBJ1-2, is GAGVSQSPRYKVTKRGQDVALRCDPISGHVSLYWYRQALGQGPEFLTYFNYEAQQDKSGLPNDRFSAERPEGSISTLTIQRTEQRDSAMYRCASSAGGGGYGYTFGSGTRLTVV.

This clonotype was detected only a few times. This CDR3 is CASSWTSEGWDTQYF. The CDR3 DNA reads as TGCGCCAGCAGTTGGACTAGCGAGGGTTGGGATACGCAGTATTTT. The J gene is TRBJ2-3, the V gene TRBV10-1; 9 bases agree with TRBD2. The germline V gene has CDR1 WNHNN and CDR2 SYGVQD (reference sequence). The CDR3 is 15 amino acids. The V gene end was trimmed by 5 bases and the J gene end by 6 bases; junction bases not matched to a gene: 9.